Described below is a single T cell receptor beta chain sequence and its context. Its antigen is not known. The V and J ends lost 6 bases and 4 bases respectively, with 22 bases between them. CDR1 and CDR2 from the germline V gene are MDHEN and SYDVKM. This CDR3 contains 17 residues. 13 Jbeta primers and 60 Vbeta primers were used for the PCR. Authors' analysis steps: In a later analysis, the count reached some 88 million unique TCR beta chains, with about 12 million shared. TCRdb's copy holds only in-frame clones and misses some; the assay was immunoSEQ multiplex PCR. Clonal size and the V and J genes are those of that table, whereas D and trimming came from the DNA. The sample has about 120,000 clones, 77% seen once. The data stem from a study of cytomegalovirus exposure and HLA in healthy donors. The study's findings and limits: Confirmation was obtained in vitro that a few CMV-associated chains are specific for CMV antigens. Later work found that TCR association rates differed between HLA loci; DRB1 had the most and HLA-C the fewest. Later work found most CMV-associated TCR beta chains apparently HLA-restricted.

J is TRBJ2-1 and V is TRBV28; a weak D match, TRBD1 (8 bases). The sample taken for sequencing was PBMCs. The TCR was taken from a man between 35 and 55 years old in good health and CMV-seropositive. CDR3 region: CASRPGGRGRMYNEQFF. The DNA for the CDR3 is TGTGCCAGCAGGCCGGGGGGCAGGGGGCGGATGTACAATGAGCAGTTCTTC.